What follows are 13 T cell receptor beta chains derived from one specimen sequenced in a study of human CD8 memory T cell subsets. The TCR beta sequencing libraries came from UMI-labeled 5' RACE. TCRdb reanalyzed the 5' RACE reads, giving one entry per CDR3 protein sequence and no DNA. Its clone listing holds some 11,000 distinct CDR3 sequences. The sample taken for sequencing was CD8+ T cells from PBMCs. The origin of the receptors is a human donor in good health.

The rearrangement joins TRBV7-6 to TRBJ2-1; the TRBD2 assignment by TCRdb is unverifiable without DNA. CDR1 SGHVS and CDR2 FNYEAQ come from the germline V gene. CDR3 length equals 19 residues. CDR3 residues: CASSLAKGTSGRPHNEQFF.

V and J are TRBV21-1 and TRBJ1-2; the TCRdb call, TRBD1, lacks DNA for checking. TRBV21-1 is flagged as a pseudogene. This CDR3 has 14 amino acids. CDR3 amino acids: CASLKRGIRYGYTF.

The V call is TRBV20-1, the J call TRBJ2-1; TCRdb proposes TRBD2, but this gene call is untestable without DNA. The length of the CDR3 is 15 residues. Per germline, CDR1 DFQATT and CDR2 SNEGSKA (reference sequence). Here the CDR3 reads CSARDPAGIIDEQFF.

The chain joins TRBV21-1 to TRBJ2-3; TCRdb selects TRBD2, and the lack of DNA leaves this call unchecked. TRBV21-1 is a documented pseudogene. The CDR3 is 16 amino acids. This CDR3 is CASSKQKAGDTDTQYF.

V and J are TRBV27 and TRBJ2-7; checking the TCRdb D call of TRBD1 is not possible without DNA. CDR3 length equals 15 residues. Germline values: CDR1 MNHEY, CDR2 SMNVEV (reference sequence). The CDR3 region is CASSLRSGDGYEQYF.

The chain combines TRBV30 with TRBJ2-3; the D gene TCRdb calls, TRBD2, cannot be checked with no DNA. The CDR3 length is 17 residues. Germline CDR1 GTSNPN, CDR2 SVGIG (reference sequence). The CDR3 loop reads CAWSVYLAATSTDTQYF. Combining the CDR3 with reference TRBV30 and TRBJ2-3 gives the whole variable domain SQTIHQWPATLVQPVGSPLSLECTVEGTSNPNLYWYRQAAGRGLQLLFYSVGIGQISSEVPQNLSASRPQDRQFILSSKKLLLSDSGFYLCAWSVYLAATSTDTQYFGPGTRLTVL.

The J gene is TRBJ2-3, the V gene TRBV12-3 or TRBV12-4; TCRdb lists TRBD2, though no DNA is available to test this call. This CDR3 contains 15 residues. CDR3 amino acids: CASSLTSRPGDTQYF.

CDR3 loop: CASSLARFTSNTGELFF. The V and J genes are TRBV11-2 and TRBJ2-2; no DNA is available, so the TRBD2 call from TCRdb remains unchecked. CDR3 length equals 17 residues. Looked up from germline, CDR1 is SGHAT and CDR2 is FQNNGV. Together with reference TRBV11-2 and TRBJ2-2, the CDR3 gives the full variable domain: EAGVAQSPRYKIIEKRQSVAFWCNPISGHATLYWYQQILGQGPKLLIQFQNNGVVDDSQLPKDRFSAERLKGVDSTLKIQPAKLEDSAVYLCASSLARFTSNTGELFFGEGSRLTVL.

The chain carries TRBV4-1 and TRBJ1-3; as DNA is missing, the TRBD1 call by TCRdb cannot be tested. Germline lookup yields CDR1 MGHRA and CDR2 YSYEKL. The CDR3 spans 13 residues. This chain's CDR3 is CASSHGQGNTIYF.

The rearrangement links TRBV12-5 to TRBJ2-7; the D gene TCRdb calls, TRBD2, cannot be checked with no DNA. The CDR3 has 14 residues. In germline, CDR1 is LGHNT, CDR2 FRNRAP. The CDR3: CASAISGGLHEQYF.

The V call is TRBV2, the J call TRBJ2-1; the TCRdb call, TRBD2, lacks DNA for checking. Germline V lookup: CDR1 SNHLY, CDR2 FYNNEI. The CDR3 contains 13 residues. CDR3 protein: CARTSGGYNEQFF.

V and J are TRBV21-1 and TRBJ1-5; TCRdb indicates TRBD1, and absent DNA this call remains unverified. TRBV21-1 constitutes a pseudogene. The CDR3 totals 15 residues. The CDR3 loop is CASSKTGQGGQPQHF.

The CDR3 region is CASSLSGTGELFF. The gene calls are TRBV7-3 and TRBJ2-2. CDR1 and CDR2 from the germline V gene are SGHTA and FQGTGA. This CDR3 contains 13 residues.